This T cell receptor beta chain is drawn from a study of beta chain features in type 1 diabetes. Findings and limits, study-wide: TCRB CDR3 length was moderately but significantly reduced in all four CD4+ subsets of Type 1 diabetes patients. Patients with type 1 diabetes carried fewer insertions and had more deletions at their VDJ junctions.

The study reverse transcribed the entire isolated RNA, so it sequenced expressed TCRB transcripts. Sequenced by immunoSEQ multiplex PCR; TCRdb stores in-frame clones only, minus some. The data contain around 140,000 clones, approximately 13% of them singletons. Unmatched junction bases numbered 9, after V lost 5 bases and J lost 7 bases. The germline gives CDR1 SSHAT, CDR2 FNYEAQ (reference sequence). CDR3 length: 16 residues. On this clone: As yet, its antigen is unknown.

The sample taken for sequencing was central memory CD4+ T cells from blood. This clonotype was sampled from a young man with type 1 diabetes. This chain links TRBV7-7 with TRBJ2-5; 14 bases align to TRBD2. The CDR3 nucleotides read TGTGCCAGCAGCCCTGGACTAGCGGGGGGCGTGGCGACCCAGTACTTC. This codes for CASSPGLAGGVATQYF.